The entry below gives a single TCR beta chain sequence along with its context. V lost 2 bases and J 6 bases, leaving 17 bases between the germline ends. There are 15 residues in the CDR3. CDR1 is WNHNN and CDR2 is SYGVQD in the germline V gene (reference sequence). The data belong to a study of blood T cells in healthy people across ages. PCR was performed a second time for about 6 to 12 cycles using a sample-barcoded 5' primer and a J-beta primer mix. One entry per CDR3 protein, called by TCRdb with MiXCR from the 5' RACE reads. The repertoire has about 970,000 distinct CDR3 sequences, 51% of them found once; the top ten carry about 22%.

The sequence was obtained from a woman aged 60-70 years in good health. The rearrangement links TRBV10-1 to TRBJ2-7, with D tentatively TRBD1 (5 bases). The sample consisted of blood. The CDR3 loop reads CASSEQNHARGEQYF. In DNA, the CDR3 is TGCGCCAGCAGTGAGCAGAACCACGCTAGGGGCGAGCAGTACTTC.